Listed below are T cell receptor beta chains from one sample, sequenced in a study of cytomegalovirus exposure and HLA in healthy donors. The repertoire was sequenced with immunoSEQ multiplex PCR; TCRdb's copy has only in-frame clones and lacks some. Of roughly 130,000 clones listed, around 8.5% are singletons. Input material: PBMCs. The receptors shown here come from a middle-aged man in good health and CMV-seronegative. Both conserved end residues are part of each CDR3. The D gene is left open where the match is weak. A row's size may be missing; if present it is once, few, many or a size class.

j_call: TRBJ2-3
d_call: TRBD2
v_call: TRBV4-1
clone_size: few
cdr3_aa: CASSQVGLAGGTQYF
cdr3_nt: TGCGCCAGCAGCCAAGTCGGACTAGCGGGGGGTACGCAGTATTTT

j_call: TRBJ1-2
d_call: TRBD1
v_call: TRBV6-5
clone_size: few
cdr3_aa: CASSTPGQGDYGYTF
cdr3_nt: TGTGCCAGCAGCACCCCGGGACAGGGGGACTATGGCTACACCTTC

j_call: TRBJ2-3
d_call: -
v_call: TRBV5-4
clone_size: -
cdr3_aa: CASSLGHGGGRDTQYF
cdr3_nt: TGTGCCAGCAGCTTGGGGCATGGGGGGGGCCGAGATACGCAGTATTTT

j_call: TRBJ2-3
d_call: -
v_call: TRBV10-3
clone_size: -
cdr3_aa: CAISGTDPDTQYF
cdr3_nt: TGTGCCATCAGTGGGACAGACCCAGATACGCAGTATTTT

j_call: TRBJ1-3
d_call: -
v_call: TRBV5-1
clone_size: few
cdr3_aa: CASSLQDSGNTIYF
cdr3_nt: TGCGCCAGCAGCTTACAGGACTCTGGAAACACCATATATTTT

j_call: TRBJ2-3
d_call: TRBD2
v_call: TRBV7-2
clone_size: -
cdr3_aa: CASRSSGGVGDTQYF
cdr3_nt: TGTGCCAGCAGGTCAAGCGGGGGGGTCGGAGATACGCAGTATTTT

j_call: TRBJ1-1
d_call: -
v_call: TRBV4-2
clone_size: few
cdr3_aa: CASSQEGVNTEAFF
cdr3_nt: TGTGCCAGCAGCCAAGAAGGAGTTAACACTGAAGCTTTCTTT

j_call: TRBJ1-4
d_call: TRBD1
v_call: TRBV2
clone_size: -
cdr3_aa: CASNPGQGSEKLFF
cdr3_nt: TGTGCCAGCAATCCGGGACAGGGGAGTGAAAAACTGTTTTTT

j_call: TRBJ2-3
d_call: -
v_call: TRBV7-9
clone_size: -
cdr3_aa: CASSPKPGHEVTDTQYF
cdr3_nt: TGTGCCAGCAGCCCCAAGCCGGGACACGAAGTCACAGATACGCAGTATTTT

j_call: TRBJ2-5
d_call: TRBD1
v_call: TRBV9
clone_size: few
cdr3_aa: CASSAGQGMEETQYF
cdr3_nt: TGTGCCAGCAGCGCGGGACAGGGAATGGAAGAGACCCAGTACTTC

j_call: TRBJ1-1
d_call: TRBD1
v_call: TRBV6-1
clone_size: -
cdr3_aa: CASPRGRTGNTEAFF
cdr3_nt: TGTGCCAGCCCCAGGGGGCGAACAGGGAACACTGAAGCTTTCTTT

j_call: TRBJ2-7
d_call: -
v_call: TRBV13
clone_size: few
cdr3_aa: CASSCRGCEQYF
cdr3_nt: TGTGCCAGCAGCTGCAGGGGTTGCGAGCAGTACTTC

j_call: TRBJ1-1
d_call: TRBD1
v_call: TRBV5-1
clone_size: few
cdr3_aa: CASSLSSTGGANTEAFF
cdr3_nt: TGCGCCAGCAGCTTGTCGTCAACAGGGGGCGCTAACACTGAAGCTTTCTTT

j_call: TRBJ2-7
d_call: -
v_call: TRBV4-3
clone_size: few
cdr3_aa: CASSQGARSYEQYF
cdr3_nt: TGCGCCAGCAGCCAAGGTGCCAGATCCTACGAGCAGTACTTC

j_call: TRBJ2-1
d_call: TRBD1
v_call: TRBV5-4
clone_size: few
cdr3_aa: CASSRGDRGNEQFF
cdr3_nt: TGTGCCAGCAGCAGGGGAGACAGGGGGAATGAGCAGTTCTTC

j_call: TRBJ1-5
d_call: TRBD1
v_call: TRBV2
clone_size: few
cdr3_aa: CASSERQGGQPQHF
cdr3_nt: TGTGCCAGCAGTGAACGACAGGGGGGTCAGCCCCAGCATTTT

j_call: TRBJ2-5
d_call: TRBD2
v_call: TRBV30
clone_size: -
cdr3_aa: CAWSGGSDETQYF
cdr3_nt: TGTGCCTGGAGCGGGGGGTCGGACGAGACCCAGTACTTC

j_call: TRBJ2-7
d_call: TRBD1
v_call: TRBV19
clone_size: -
cdr3_aa: CASSGTGYSYEQYF
cdr3_nt: TGTGCCAGTAGTGGGACAGGTTACTCCTACGAGCAGTACTTC

j_call: TRBJ2-2
d_call: -
v_call: TRBV7-2
clone_size: -
cdr3_aa: CASSLASGDNGELFF
cdr3_nt: TGTGCCAGCAGCTTAGCGAGTGGGGACAACGGGGAGCTGTTTTTT

j_call: TRBJ1-3
d_call: -
v_call: TRBV10-2
clone_size: -
cdr3_aa: CASSENSFSGNTIYF
cdr3_nt: TGCGCCAGCAGTGAGAACAGCTTCTCTGGAAACACCATATATTTT

j_call: TRBJ2-2
d_call: TRBD2
v_call: TRBV4-1
clone_size: few
cdr3_aa: CASSQGGGLAGVANTGELFF
cdr3_nt: TGCGCCAGCAGCCAAGGGGGGGGACTAGCGGGGGTCGCGAACACCGGGGAGCTGTTTTTT

j_call: TRBJ2-3
d_call: TRBD2
v_call: TRBV5-1
clone_size: few
cdr3_aa: CASSLMGTSGTDTQYF
cdr3_nt: TGCGCCAGCAGCCTCATGGGGACTAGCGGCACAGATACGCAGTATTTT

j_call: TRBJ2-5
d_call: TRBD2
v_call: TRBV9
clone_size: -
cdr3_aa: CASSPGLAVTQETQYF
cdr3_nt: TGTGCCAGCAGCCCCGGACTAGCGGTAACCCAAGAGACCCAGTACTTC

j_call: TRBJ2-3
d_call: -
v_call: TRBV23-1
clone_size: -
cdr3_aa: CASSQSRDFTKLLLIRDTQYF
cdr3_nt: TGCGCCAGCAGTCAATCGAGGGACTTTACCAAACTACTACTCATCCGAGATACGCAGTATTTT

j_call: TRBJ1-2
d_call: -
v_call: TRBV21-1
clone_size: few
cdr3_aa: CASSKRPGTDPFYNYGYTF
cdr3_nt: TGTGCCAGCAGCAAACGGCCCGGGACAGATCCTTTTTATAACTATGGCTACACCTTC

j_call: TRBJ2-7
d_call: -
v_call: TRBV5-6
clone_size: -
cdr3_aa: CASSLGQAPYEQYF
cdr3_nt: TGTGCCAGCAGCTTGGGACAGGCCCCCTACGAGCAGTACTTC

j_call: TRBJ2-7
d_call: TRBD1
v_call: TRBV30
clone_size: few
cdr3_aa: CAWSARGFGYEQYF
cdr3_nt: TGTGCCTGGAGCGCCAGGGGGTTCGGTTACGAGCAGTACTTC

j_call: TRBJ1-1
d_call: -
v_call: TRBV2
clone_size: -
cdr3_aa: CASRGLATEAFF
cdr3_nt: TGTGCCAGCAGGGGGCTGGCCACTGAAGCTTTCTTT

j_call: TRBJ1-1
d_call: -
v_call: TRBV7-2
clone_size: few
cdr3_aa: CASSLSPGPYEAFF
cdr3_nt: TGTGCCAGCAGCCTCAGTCCAGGGCCCTATGAAGCTTTCTTT

j_call: TRBJ1-5
d_call: -
v_call: TRBV5-1
clone_size: -
cdr3_aa: CASSLEGASGQPQHF
cdr3_nt: TGCGCCAGCAGCTTGGAAGGGGCCAGTGGTCAGCCCCAGCATTTT

j_call: TRBJ2-7
d_call: -
v_call: TRBV5-6
clone_size: -
cdr3_aa: CASSFRARRSEQYF
cdr3_nt: TGTGCCAGCAGCTTTCGAGCGCGGCGATCCGAGCAGTACTTC

j_call: TRBJ2-7
d_call: TRBD1
v_call: TRBV10-3
clone_size: -
cdr3_aa: CAISSLDRDLAYEQYF
cdr3_nt: TGTGCCATCAGTTCACTCGACAGGGACCTTGCCTACGAGCAGTACTTC

j_call: TRBJ2-1
d_call: TRBD1
v_call: TRBV27
clone_size: -
cdr3_aa: CASSPGQDYNEQFF
cdr3_nt: TGTGCCAGCAGTCCGGGACAGGACTACAATGAGCAGTTCTTC

j_call: TRBJ1-1
d_call: TRBD1
v_call: TRBV7-3
clone_size: -
cdr3_aa: CASSSNQGGFYTEAFF
cdr3_nt: TGTGCCAGCAGCTCAAATCAGGGGGGTTTTTACACTGAAGCTTTCTTT

j_call: TRBJ2-7
d_call: -
v_call: TRBV5-6
clone_size: few
cdr3_aa: CASSLGAGMDEQYF
cdr3_nt: TGTGCCAGCAGCTTGGGGGCGGGGATGGACGAGCAGTACTTC

j_call: TRBJ1-1
d_call: -
v_call: TRBV18
clone_size: -
cdr3_aa: CASSPVRVKWMNTEAFF
cdr3_nt: TGTGCCAGCTCACCAGTCAGGGTAAAGTGGATGAACACTGAAGCTTTCTTT

j_call: TRBJ2-3
d_call: TRBD1
v_call: TRBV7-9
clone_size: -
cdr3_aa: CASSAPGQLTDTQYF
cdr3_nt: TGTGCCAGCAGCGCACCGGGACAGCTTACAGATACGCAGTATTTT

j_call: TRBJ1-4
d_call: TRBD1
v_call: TRBV23-1
clone_size: few
cdr3_aa: CASSRQDRLKKEKLFF
cdr3_nt: TGCGCCAGCAGTCGGCAGGACAGGCTAAAGAAGGAAAAACTGTTTTTT

j_call: TRBJ1-2
d_call: -
v_call: TRBV27
clone_size: -
cdr3_aa: CASSQGKAGGYTF
cdr3_nt: TGTGCCAGCAGTCAAGGAAAGGCCGGGGGCTACACCTTC

j_call: TRBJ2-3
d_call: TRBD2
v_call: TRBV11-2
clone_size: few
cdr3_aa: CASSLRRGGDTQYF
cdr3_nt: TGTGCCAGCAGCTTAAGGCGGGGGGGAGATACGCAGTATTTT

j_call: TRBJ2-7
d_call: -
v_call: TRBV19
clone_size: -
cdr3_aa: CASSIWSDGADEQYF
cdr3_nt: TGTGCCAGTAGTATCTGGTCGGACGGAGCGGACGAGCAGTACTTC

j_call: TRBJ2-1
d_call: -
v_call: TRBV11-3
clone_size: few
cdr3_aa: CASSLRGWDNEQFF
cdr3_nt: TGTGCCAGCAGCTTAAGAGGCTGGGACAATGAGCAGTTCTTC

j_call: TRBJ2-5
d_call: -
v_call: TRBV6-5
clone_size: -
cdr3_aa: CASSYGGATYQETQYF
cdr3_nt: TGTGCCAGCAGTTATGGAGGGGCCACCTACCAAGAGACCCAGTACTTC

j_call: TRBJ2-7
d_call: -
v_call: TRBV5-1
clone_size: -
cdr3_aa: CASSLAGDGSYEQYF
cdr3_nt: TGCGCCAGCAGCTTGGCGGGGGACGGATCCTACGAGCAGTACTTC

j_call: TRBJ2-7
d_call: -
v_call: TRBV28
clone_size: -
cdr3_aa: CASSTPGETSYEQYF
cdr3_nt: TGTGCCAGCAGTACCCCGGGAGAAACCTCCTACGAGCAGTACTTC

j_call: TRBJ2-7
d_call: TRBD2
v_call: TRBV5-1
clone_size: -
cdr3_aa: CASSRTSGANEQYF
cdr3_nt: TGCGCCAGCAGTCGGACTAGCGGGGCTAACGAGCAGTACTTC

j_call: TRBJ1-5
d_call: -
v_call: TRBV21-1
clone_size: -
cdr3_aa: CASSLSPGNEGNQPQHF
cdr3_nt: TGTGCCAGCTCGCTCTCTCCAGGAAACGAAGGCAATCAGCCCCAGCATTTT

j_call: TRBJ1-2
d_call: -
v_call: TRBV29-1
clone_size: -
cdr3_aa: CSVEGKEVGYTF
cdr3_nt: TGCAGCGTTGAAGGGAAGGAGGTGGGCTACACCTTC

j_call: TRBJ1-5
d_call: TRBD1
v_call: TRBV19
clone_size: few
cdr3_aa: CASSPGQAYSYSNQPQHF
cdr3_nt: TGTGCCAGTAGTCCGGGACAGGCCTATTCATATAGCAATCAGCCCCAGCATTTT

j_call: TRBJ2-3
d_call: -
v_call: TRBV7-7
clone_size: few
cdr3_aa: CASSLASADTQYF
cdr3_nt: TGTGCCAGCAGCTTAGCGTCGGCAGATACGCAGTATTTT

j_call: TRBJ2-5
d_call: TRBD2
v_call: TRBV7-9
clone_size: few
cdr3_aa: CASSLGGTSGGIGQETQYF
cdr3_nt: TGTGCCAGCAGCTTAGGTGGGACTAGCGGGGGGATTGGCCAAGAGACCCAGTACTTC

j_call: TRBJ1-5
d_call: TRBD1
v_call: TRBV28
clone_size: -
cdr3_aa: CASSLGGGPGTGVPQHF
cdr3_nt: TGTGCCAGCAGTTTAGGAGGGGGTCCCGGGACAGGGGTGCCCCAGCATTTT

j_call: TRBJ1-6
d_call: TRBD1
v_call: TRBV6-5
clone_size: -
cdr3_aa: CASSWTGGGNSPLHF
cdr3_nt: TGTGCCAGCAGTTGGACAGGGGGCGGTAATTCACCCCTCCACTTT

j_call: TRBJ1-1
d_call: TRBD1
v_call: TRBV6-4
clone_size: few
cdr3_aa: CASSTGQGIDAFF
cdr3_nt: TGTGCCAGCAGTACGGGACAGGGGATTGATGCTTTCTTT

j_call: TRBJ2-7
d_call: TRBD1
v_call: TRBV7-6
clone_size: -
cdr3_aa: CASSPTGDEQYF
cdr3_nt: TGTGCCAGCAGCCCGACAGGGGACGAGCAGTACTTC

j_call: TRBJ1-2
d_call: TRBD1
v_call: TRBV25-1
clone_size: -
cdr3_aa: CASSPPGQGANYGYTF
cdr3_nt: TGTGCCAGCAGCCCTCCGGGACAGGGAGCTAACTATGGCTACACCTTC

j_call: TRBJ2-7
d_call: TRBD1
v_call: TRBV7-2
clone_size: few
cdr3_aa: CASSFGTGLYEQYF
cdr3_nt: TGTGCCAGCAGCTTTGGGACAGGCCTTTACGAGCAGTACTTC

j_call: TRBJ2-2
d_call: -
v_call: TRBV6-1
clone_size: -
cdr3_aa: CASRAAGFNTGELFF
cdr3_nt: TGTGCCAGCAGGGCGGCGGGGTTCAACACCGGGGAGCTGTTTTTT

j_call: TRBJ2-3
d_call: -
v_call: TRBV7-3
clone_size: few
cdr3_aa: CASSGYGQSTDTQYF
cdr3_nt: TGTGCCAGCAGCGGCTACGGACAGAGCACAGATACGCAGTATTTT

j_call: TRBJ1-1
d_call: -
v_call: TRBV15
clone_size: -
cdr3_aa: CATSRDLRQNTEAFF
cdr3_nt: TGTGCCACCAGCAGAGATCTAAGACAGAACACTGAAGCTTTCTTT